The following is a T cell receptor beta chain sequence with its context. Method: immunoSEQ multiplex PCR; TCRdb's copy keeps in-frame clones and lacks some. The sample includes about 980,000 clones, about 80% of them seen just once. These data are taken from a study of shared clonotypes between healthy human individuals. V lost 5 bases, J lost 5 bases, and 15 bases lay in between. The germline V gene has CDR1 SQVTM and CDR2 ANQGSEA. The CDR3 length is 13 residues. Adult donors, all healthy and HIV-negative, had no recent acute infections or vaccinations. Splitting of CD4+ cells produced CD45RA+ naive and CD45RA-negative memory subsets.

Input material: memory CD4+ T cells sorted from blood. Subset: CD45RA-negative fraction. The V gene is TRBV29-1, the J gene TRBJ1-1; perhaps TRBD1 as D (5 bases). The sequence derives from a man aged 18 to 35 in good health. The CDR3, as DNA: TGCAGCGTTCTTTGGGTCGGGGGTACTGAAGCTTTCTTT. Translation: CSVLWVGGTEAFF.